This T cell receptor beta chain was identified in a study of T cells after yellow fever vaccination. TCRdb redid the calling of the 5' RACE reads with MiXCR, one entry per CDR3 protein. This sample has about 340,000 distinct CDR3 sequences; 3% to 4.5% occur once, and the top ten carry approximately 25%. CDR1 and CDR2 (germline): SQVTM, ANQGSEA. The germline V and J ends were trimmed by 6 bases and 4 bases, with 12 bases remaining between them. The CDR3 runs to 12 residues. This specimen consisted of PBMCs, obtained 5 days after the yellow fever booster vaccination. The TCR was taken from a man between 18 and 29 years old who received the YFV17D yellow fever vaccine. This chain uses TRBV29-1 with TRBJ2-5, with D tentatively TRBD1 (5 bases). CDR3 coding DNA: TGCAGCGTCAGTACCAGGGTAGAGACCCAGTACTTC. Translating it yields CSVSTRVETQYF. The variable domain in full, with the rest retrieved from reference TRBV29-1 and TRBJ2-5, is SAVISQKPSRDICQRGTSLTIQCQVDSQVTMMFWYRQQPGQSLTLIATANQGSEATYESGFVIDKFPISRPNLTFSTLTVSNMSPEDSSIYLCSVSTRVETQYFGPGTRLLVL.